The clone carrying this T cell receptor beta chain has just a few counts. Antigen specificity is unknown. MiXCR, applied by TCRdb to the 5' RACE reads, yields one record per CDR3 protein. The profile shows under 550,000 distinct CDR3 sequences, 20% to 25% of them singletons. The CDR3 extends over 13 amino acids. Germline lookup yields CDR1 MGHRA and CDR2 YSYEKL. The germline V and J ends were trimmed by 1 base and 5 bases, with 6 bases remaining between them. These data are taken from a study of T cells after yellow fever vaccination. Whole-study findings and limits: Some clonotypes were seen in both the CD4 and the CD8 compartments. These made up a small share and likely arose from convergent recombination.

The rearrangement uses TRBV4-1 and TRBJ1-5; D remains unclear. This receptor was obtained from a man aged 18 to 29 who received the YFV17D yellow fever vaccine. This sample comprised PBMCs, obtained roughly 20 days after the first yellow fever vaccination. CDR3 sequence reads: CASSQALDQPQHF. Written as DNA, the CDR3 is TGCGCCAGCAGCCAAGCCTTAGATCAGCCCCAGCATTTT.